What follows are 2 T cell receptor beta chains derived from one specimen sequenced in a study of lymphopenia after photon versus proton radiotherapy. This table comes from immunoSEQ multiplex PCR, and its TCRdb copy is limited to in-frame clones, with some not included. The sample consists of roughly 53,000 clones, around four fifths of them appearing once. Here the sequenced sample was peripheral blood, taken from a patient treated with photon-based radiotherapy. These receptors were taken from a man aged 50 to 59 with gastric cancer.

This rearrangement joins TRBV7-6 to TRBJ2-3; D unresolved. The CDR3 runs 15 residues. Per germline, CDR1 SGHVS and CDR2 FNYEAQ. The V gene lost 1 base and the J gene lost 0 bases, with 8 bases spanning the gap. The CDR3 loop reads CASSLDGSSTDTQYF. The CDR3 DNA is TGTGCCAGCAGCTTAGACGGATCTAGCACAGATACGCAGTATTTT. The entire variable domain, with the rest obtained from reference TRBV7-6 and TRBJ2-3, is as follows: GAGVSQSPRYKVTKRGQDVALRCDPISGHVSLYWYRQALGQGPEFLTYFNYEAQQDKSGLPNDRFSAERPEGSISTLTIQRTEQRDSAMYRCASSLDGSSTDTQYFGPGTRLTVL.

This clone was observed a few times. This chain connects TRBV14 to TRBJ1-2; D is unresolved. This CDR3 has 14 residues. Per the germline V gene, CDR1 is SGHDN and CDR2 is FVKESK. V was shortened by 3 bases and J by 5 bases, with 13 bases between the two germline ends. CDR3 sequence: CASSHTGDAYGYTF. DNA for the CDR3: TGTGCCAGCAGCCACACTGGGGATGCTTATGGCTACACCTTC.